This TCR beta chain was captured in a study of yellow fever vaccine responses in identical twins. Overall study results and limits: Twins' vaccine T cell response reportedly seemed partly convergent, partly personalized.

TCRdb used MiXCR to reprocess the RT-PCR reads, holding one entry per CDR3 protein. The table records 4,500 to 5,500 distinct CDR3 sequences, 70% to 90% of them present only once. CDR3 length: 16 amino acids. CDR1 is MDHEN, CDR2 SYDVKM, per germline. V was trimmed by 2 bases and J by 2 bases, leaving 13 bases between them. Details on this clonotype: Antigen: not known.

The sequence came from a woman aged 18 to 35 who received the yellow fever vaccine. The chain carries TRBV28 and TRBJ2-1, with D possibly TRBD2 on 6 matching bases. Here the sequenced sample was T cells from blood (PBMCs), unsorted or a sorted subset (not recorded which), taken before or after yellow fever vaccination (not recorded which). CDR3 nucleotide sequence: TGTGCCAGCAGTTTAGTGGGGACTTTACCCTACAATGAGCAGTTCTTC. Translation gives CASSLVGTLPYNEQFF.